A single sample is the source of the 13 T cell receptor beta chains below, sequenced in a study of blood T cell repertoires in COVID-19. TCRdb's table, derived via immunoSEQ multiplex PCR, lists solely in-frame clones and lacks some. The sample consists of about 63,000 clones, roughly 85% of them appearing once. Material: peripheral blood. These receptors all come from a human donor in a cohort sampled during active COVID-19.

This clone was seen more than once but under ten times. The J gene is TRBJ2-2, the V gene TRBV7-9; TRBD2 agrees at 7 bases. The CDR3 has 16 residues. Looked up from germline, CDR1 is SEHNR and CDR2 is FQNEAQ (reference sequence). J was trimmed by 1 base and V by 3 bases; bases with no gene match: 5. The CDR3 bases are TGTGCCAGCAGCTTCCCTGGCGGGGGGAACACCGGGGAGCTGTTTTTT. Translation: CASSFPGGGNTGELFF.

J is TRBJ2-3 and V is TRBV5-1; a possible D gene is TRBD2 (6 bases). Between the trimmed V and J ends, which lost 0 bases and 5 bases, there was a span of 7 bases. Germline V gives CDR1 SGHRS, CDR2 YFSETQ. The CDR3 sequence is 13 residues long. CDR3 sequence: CASSLAAGDTQYF. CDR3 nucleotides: TGCGCCAGCAGCTTGGCAGCGGGAGATACGCAGTATTTT.

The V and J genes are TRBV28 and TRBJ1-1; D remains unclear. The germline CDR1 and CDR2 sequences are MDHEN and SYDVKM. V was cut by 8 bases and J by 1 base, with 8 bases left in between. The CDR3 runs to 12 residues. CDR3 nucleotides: TGTGCCAGCGGAGACTCGAACACTGAAGCTTTCTTT. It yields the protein CASGDSNTEAFF.

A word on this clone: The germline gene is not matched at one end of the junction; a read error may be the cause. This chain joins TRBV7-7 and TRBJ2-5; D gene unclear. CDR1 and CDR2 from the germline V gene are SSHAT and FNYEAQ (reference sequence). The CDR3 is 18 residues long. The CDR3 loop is CASSLVYSSTSGQETQYF. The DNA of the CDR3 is TGTGCTAGCAGCTTAGTGTATAGCAGTACCTCCGGCCAAGAGACCCAGTACTTC.

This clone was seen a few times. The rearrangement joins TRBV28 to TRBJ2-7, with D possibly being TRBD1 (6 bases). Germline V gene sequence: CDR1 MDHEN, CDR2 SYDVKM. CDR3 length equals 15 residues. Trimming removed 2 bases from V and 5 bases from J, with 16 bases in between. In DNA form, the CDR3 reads TGTGCCAGCAGTTTAAGGGCAGGGGAGCTCCACGAGCAGTACTTC. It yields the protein CASSLRAGELHEQYF.

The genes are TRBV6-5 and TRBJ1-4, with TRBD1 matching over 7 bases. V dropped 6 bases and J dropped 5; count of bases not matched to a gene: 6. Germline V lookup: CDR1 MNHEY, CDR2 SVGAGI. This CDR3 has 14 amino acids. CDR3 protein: CASRFRGNNEKLFF. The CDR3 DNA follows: TGTGCCAGCAGGTTCAGGGGGAACAATGAAAAACTGTTTTTT.

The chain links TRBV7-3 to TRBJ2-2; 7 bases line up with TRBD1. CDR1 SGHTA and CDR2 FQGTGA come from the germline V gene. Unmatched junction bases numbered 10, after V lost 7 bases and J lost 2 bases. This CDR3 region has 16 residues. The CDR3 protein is CASTRQGTPNTGELFF. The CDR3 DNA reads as TGTGCCAGCACCCGACAGGGCACCCCCAACACCGGGGAGCTGTTTTTT.

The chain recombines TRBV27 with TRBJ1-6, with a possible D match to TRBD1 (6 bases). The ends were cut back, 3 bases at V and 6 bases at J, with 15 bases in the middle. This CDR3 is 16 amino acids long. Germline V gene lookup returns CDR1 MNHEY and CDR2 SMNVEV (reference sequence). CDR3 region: CASSFIQGSFNSPLHF. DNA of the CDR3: TGTGCCAGCAGTTTCATACAGGGTAGTTTTAATTCACCCCTCCACTTT.

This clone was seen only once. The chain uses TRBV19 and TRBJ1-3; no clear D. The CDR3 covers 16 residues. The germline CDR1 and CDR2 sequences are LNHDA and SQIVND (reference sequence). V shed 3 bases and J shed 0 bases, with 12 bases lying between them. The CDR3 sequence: CASSIRPASSGNTIYF. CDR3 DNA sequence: TGTGCCAGTAGTATTCGGCCGGCTAGCTCTGGAAACACCATATATTTT. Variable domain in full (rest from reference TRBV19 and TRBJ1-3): DGGITQSPKYLFRKEGQNVTLSCEQNLNHDAMYWYRQDPGQGLRLIYYSQIVNDFQKGDIAEGYSVSREKKESFPLTVTSAQKNPTAFYLCASSIRPASSGNTIYFGEGSWLTVV.

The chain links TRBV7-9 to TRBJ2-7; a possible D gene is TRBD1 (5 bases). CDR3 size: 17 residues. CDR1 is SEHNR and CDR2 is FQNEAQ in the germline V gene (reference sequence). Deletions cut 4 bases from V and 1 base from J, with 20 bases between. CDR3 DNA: TGTGCCAGCAGCTCGGAGTGTTTCCGGACATCTTCCTACGAGCAGTACTTC. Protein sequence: CASSSECFRTSSYEQYF.

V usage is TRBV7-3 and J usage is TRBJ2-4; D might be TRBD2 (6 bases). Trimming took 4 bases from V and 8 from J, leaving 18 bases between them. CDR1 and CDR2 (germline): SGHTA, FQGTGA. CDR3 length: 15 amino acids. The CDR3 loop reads CASSSDGTPSDIQYF. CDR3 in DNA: TGTGCCAGCAGCTCCGACGGGACTCCATCGGACATTCAGTACTTC.

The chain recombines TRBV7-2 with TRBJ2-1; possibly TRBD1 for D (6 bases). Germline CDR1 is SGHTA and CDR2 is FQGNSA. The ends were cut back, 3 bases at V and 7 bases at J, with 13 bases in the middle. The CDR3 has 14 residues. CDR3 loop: CASSFQQGRNEQFF. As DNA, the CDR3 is TGTGCCAGCAGCTTCCAACAGGGAAGGAATGAGCAGTTCTTC.

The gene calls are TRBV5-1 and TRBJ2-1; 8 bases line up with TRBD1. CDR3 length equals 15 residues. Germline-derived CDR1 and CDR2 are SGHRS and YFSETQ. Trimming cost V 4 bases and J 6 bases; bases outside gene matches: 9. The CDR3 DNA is TGCGCCAGCAGCGAAAACAGGGGGACCCTCAATGAGCAGTTCTTC. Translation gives CASSENRGTLNEQFF.